These 19 T cell receptor beta chains came from one sample sequenced in a study of blood T cell repertoires in COVID-19. The repertoire was sequenced with immunoSEQ multiplex PCR; TCRdb's copy has only in-frame clones and lacks some. The table records some 6,900 clones, around 85% of them present only once. Material for sequencing was peripheral blood. The source is a human donor in a cohort sampled during active COVID-19.

The genes are TRBV7-9 and TRBJ1-2; no clear D gene. With 5 bases removed from V and 4 bases from J, the gap between germline ends came to 11 bases. CDR1 SEHNR and CDR2 FQNEAQ come from the germline V gene (reference sequence). The CDR3 runs 13 residues. CDR3 sequence reads: CASSPGGFYGYTF. CDR3 nucleotide sequence: TGTGCCAGCAGCCCCGGCGGGTTCTATGGCTACACCTTC.

The rearrangement uses TRBV7-2 and TRBJ2-1, with 9 positions matching TRBD1. Germline V CDR1 and CDR2: SGHTA, FQGNSA. Losses at the gene ends were 5 bases for V and 6 bases for J; bases not matched to a gene: 8. The CDR3 consists of 15 residues. The CDR3 protein is CASSHDRGGRNEQFF. The CDR3 nucleotides are TGTGCCAGCAGCCACGACAGGGGGGGACGCAATGAGCAGTTCTTC.

The gene calls are TRBV3-1 (or the pseudogene TRBV3-2) and TRBJ2-3; 9 positions match TRBD2. The CDR3 has 17 residues. Germline CDR1 LGHDT, CDR2 YNNKEL (reference sequence). Trimming cost V 6 bases and J 4 bases; bases outside gene matches: 14. CDR3 DNA: TGTGCCAGCAGTCGCTTGATCTTAGCGGGAGCTGCAGATACGCAGTATTTT. This encodes CASSRLILAGAADTQYF.

This chain uses TRBV5-5 with TRBJ2-3; D perhaps matches TRBD2 (5 bases). Trimming took 0 bases from V and 0 from J, leaving 11 bases between them. From germline, CDR1 is SGHKS and CDR2 YYEKEE (reference sequence). The CDR3 sequence is 16 residues long. The CDR3 nucleotides read TGTGCCAGCAGCTTGGACCTCGGGGATAGCACAGATACGCAGTATTTT. Amino acids: CASSLDLGDSTDTQYF.

V gene TRBV2 combines with J gene TRBJ1-6; 12 bases agree with TRBD1. Germline loops: CDR1 SNHLY, CDR2 FYNNEI. CDR3 length equals 15 residues. J gave up 9 bases and V 4 bases, and 4 bases lay outside the gene matches. In nucleotides, the CDR3 is TGTGCCAGCAGTGTCCGGGACAGGGGGCTTTCACCCCTCCACTTT. This encodes CASSVRDRGLSPLHF.

The rearrangement uses TRBV4-3 and TRBJ2-4, with 7 nucleotides matching TRBD2. This CDR3 region has 17 residues. Trimming cost V 0 bases and J 4 bases; bases outside gene matches: 9. Per the germline V gene, CDR1 is LGHNA and CDR2 is YSLEER. The CDR3 loop is CASSQDFYSSGKNIQYF. DNA for the CDR3: TGCGCCAGCAGCCAAGATTTCTATTCTAGCGGTAAAAACATTCAGTACTTC.

This rearrangement joins TRBV6-4 to TRBJ1-3, with 7 bases that match TRBD1. There are 15 residues in the CDR3. CDR1 and CDR2 from the germline V gene are MRHNA and SNTAGT. The J segment lost 2 bases and the V segment lost 5 bases, leaving 6 bases of the junction unmatched. The CDR3 DNA follows: TGTGCCAGCAGTAAAGACACAGGGGCTGGAAACACCATATATTTT. Amino acids: CASSKDTGAGNTIYF.

V usage is TRBV6-1 and J usage is TRBJ1-1, with D possibly TRBD1 on 5 matching bases. The germline V and J ends were trimmed by 0 bases and 4 bases, with 6 bases remaining between them. Germline CDR1 MNHNS, CDR2 SASEGT. This CDR3 is 13 amino acids long. In nucleotides, the CDR3 is TGTGCCAGCAGTGAAGCAGGGGTCACTGAAGCTTTCTTT. Protein sequence: CASSEAGVTEAFF.

This clone was seen more than once but under ten times. This chain links TRBV6-2 or TRBV6-3 with TRBJ2-7; D possibly corresponds to TRBD2 (5 bases). The CDR3 covers 14 residues. CDR1 and CDR2 (germline): MNHEY, SVGEGT. Trimming stripped 0 bases from V and 2 bases from J, with 8 bases between. For the CDR3, the DNA is TGTGCCAGCAGTTACTCGGAGGTTACCTACGAGCAGTACTTC. It encodes CASSYSEVTYEQYF.

This chain joins TRBV2 and TRBJ2-7; maybe TRBD2 (7 bases). Germline V gene lookup returns CDR1 SNHLY and CDR2 FYNNEI. Trimming took off 3 bases at V and 2 bases at J, with 11 bases between the two ends. The CDR3 sequence is 14 residues long. CDR3 residues: CASSDGGTPYEQYF. CDR3 DNA sequence: TGTGCCAGCAGTGACGGGGGGACACCCTACGAGCAGTACTTC.

This rearrangement joins TRBV6-4 to TRBJ2-6; 8 nucleotides line up with TRBD1. Looked up from germline, CDR1 is MRHNA and CDR2 is SNTAGT. The CDR3 totals 16 residues. V was pared by 6 bases and J by 0 bases, with 4 bases of the junction left unmatched. CDR3: CASSAGTGSGANVLTF. In DNA form, the CDR3 reads TGTGCCAGCAGCGCCGGGACAGGCTCTGGGGCCAACGTCCTGACTTTC.

The chain couples TRBV5-1 to TRBJ2-3, with 11 positions matching TRBD2. From germline, CDR1 is SGHRS and CDR2 YFSETQ. The V segment lost 6 bases and the J segment 0 bases; nucleotides outside the gene matches: 9. This CDR3 comprises 17 residues. This chain's CDR3 is CASNYIGTSGSTDTQYF. CDR3 nucleotides: TGCGCCAGCAACTATATTGGGACTAGCGGTAGCACAGATACGCAGTATTTT. Drawing the rest from reference TRBV5-1 and TRBJ2-3, the complete variable domain is KAGVTQTPRYLIKTRGQQVTLSCSPISGHRSVSWYQQTPGQGLQFLFEYFSETQRNKGNFPGRFSGRQFSNSRSEMNVSTLELGDSALYLCASNYIGTSGSTDTQYFGPGTRLTVL.

V and J are TRBV13 and TRBJ2-7, with 10 bases lining up with TRBD1. Germline-derived CDR1 and CDR2 are PRHDT and FYEKMQ (reference sequence). The V segment lost 4 bases and the J segment 5 bases; nucleotides outside the gene matches: 8. This CDR3 region has 15 residues. The CDR3 spells CASSWPGQGRHEQYF. CDR3 nucleotides: TGTGCCAGCAGCTGGCCGGGACAGGGGCGGCACGAGCAGTACTTC.

The V gene is TRBV7-2, the J gene TRBJ2-1, with a tentative D call TRBD1 (6 bases). V gave up 1 base and J gave up 5 bases, with 9 bases separating them. The CDR3 consists of 14 residues. Germline CDR1 reads SGHTA; CDR2 reads FQGNSA. In nucleotides, the CDR3 is TGTGCCAGCAGCTTAGGGGGGACACACAATGAGCAGTTCTTC. This gives the protein CASSLGGTHNEQFF.

The chain has TRBV6-4 and TRBJ2-1; 7 nucleotides line up with TRBD2. V was clipped by 2 bases and J by 5 bases; unmatched bases: 9. The CDR3 is 16 amino acids. The germline V gene has CDR1 MRHNA and CDR2 SNTAGT. CDR3 sequence reads: CASSDGGPGGHNEQFF. The CDR3 DNA is TGTGCCAGCAGTGACGGGGGACCGGGGGGACACAATGAGCAGTTCTTC.

The chain uses TRBV6-2 or TRBV6-3 and TRBJ1-5, with D perhaps TRBD1 (6 bases). The CDR3 spans 14 residues. CDR1 MNHEY and CDR2 SVGEGT come from the germline V gene. V was shortened by 1 base and J by 7 bases, with 11 bases between the two germline ends. The CDR3 region is CASSYYTGYQPQHF. The DNA for the CDR3 is TGTGCCAGCAGTTACTATACAGGGTACCAGCCCCAGCATTTT.

The chain carries TRBV18 and TRBJ1-3; D is possibly TRBD1 (5 bases). Trimming stripped 3 bases from V and 0 bases from J, with 15 bases between. CDR1 is KGHSH, CDR2 LQKENI, per germline. The CDR3 contains 17 residues. The CDR3 protein is CASSPGGKGNSGNTIYF. Here the CDR3 DNA reads TGTGCCAGCTCACCGGGAGGGAAGGGGAACTCTGGAAACACCATATATTTT.

The chain joins TRBV6-5 to TRBJ2-3; 8 bases fit TRBD2. The CDR3 totals 13 residues. V lost 11 bases and J lost 7; bases outside the gene matches: 11. Germline assignment: CDR1 MNHEY and CDR2 SVGAGI. The CDR3 sequence: CAPGDGGGNTQYF. For the CDR3, the DNA is TGTGCCCCGGGAGACGGGGGGGGGAATACGCAGTATTTT.

The chain combines TRBV10-3 with TRBJ2-5; 9 bases are shared with TRBD1. The trim removed 6 bases at V and 1 base at J, leaving 3 bases unmatched. CDR1 ENHRY and CDR2 SYGVKD come from the germline V gene. CDR3 length: 14 residues. CDR3 sequence: CAISLQGAQETQYF. The CDR3 region has the DNA TGTGCCATCAGCTTACAGGGGGCCCAAGAGACCCAGTACTTC.